The source of this T cell receptor beta chain is a study of blood T cells in healthy people across ages. Overall study findings and caveats: No one knew whether donors had CMV, which possibly confounded expanded clonotype changes. Naive T cell percentage by flow cytometry tracked strongly with beta diversity.

Then a second PCR, running about 7 to 11 cycles, was carried out with a sample-barcoded 5' primer and a J-beta primer mix. Every cDNA was tagged by a template-switch adaptor with 12 random nucleotides. TCRdb redid the calling of the 5' RACE reads with MiXCR, one entry per CDR3 protein. The sample lists roughly 1.7 million distinct CDR3 sequences; about 32% were seen once. CDR3 length: 11 amino acids. CDR1 is SEHNR, CDR2 FQNEAQ, per germline (reference sequence). This clonotype was counted between two and nine times. Its target is not known. Sequenced sample: blood. The receptor was isolated from a woman in her twenties or thirties in good health. The rearrangement uses TRBV7-9 and TRBJ2-5; no clear D gene. TRBJ2-7 matches the DNA end more closely, so the J call is doubtful. The CDR3 DNA follows: TGTGCCAGCAGCTACCAGGACGAGCAGTACTTC. It translates to CASSYQDEQYF.